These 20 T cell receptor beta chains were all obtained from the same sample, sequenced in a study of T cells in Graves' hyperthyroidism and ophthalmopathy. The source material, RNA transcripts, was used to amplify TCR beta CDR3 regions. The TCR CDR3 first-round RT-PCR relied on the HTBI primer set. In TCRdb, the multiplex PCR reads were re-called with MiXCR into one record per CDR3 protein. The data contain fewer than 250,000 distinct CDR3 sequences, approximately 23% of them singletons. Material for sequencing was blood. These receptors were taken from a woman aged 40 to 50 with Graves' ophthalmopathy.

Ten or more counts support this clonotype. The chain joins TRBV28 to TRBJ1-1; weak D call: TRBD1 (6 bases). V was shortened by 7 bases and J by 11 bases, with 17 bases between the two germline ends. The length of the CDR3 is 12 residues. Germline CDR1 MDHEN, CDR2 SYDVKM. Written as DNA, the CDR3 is TGTGCCAGCATCCGATGGGGGCACCCGGCTTTCTTT. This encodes CASIRWGHPAFF.

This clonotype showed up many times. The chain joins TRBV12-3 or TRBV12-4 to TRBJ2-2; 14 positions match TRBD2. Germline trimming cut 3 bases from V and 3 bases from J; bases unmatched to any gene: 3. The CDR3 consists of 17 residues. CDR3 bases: TGTGCCAGCAGTTTTTTGGGACTAGCGGGAGACACCGGGGAGCTGTTTTTT. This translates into CASSFLGLAGDTGELFF.

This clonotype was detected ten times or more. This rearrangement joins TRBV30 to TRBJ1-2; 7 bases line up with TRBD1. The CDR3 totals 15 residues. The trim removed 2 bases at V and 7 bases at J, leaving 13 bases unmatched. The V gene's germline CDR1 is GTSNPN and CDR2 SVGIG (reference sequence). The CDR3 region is CAWSTRGTAYFGYTF. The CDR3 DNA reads TGTGCCTGGAGTACACGGGGGACAGCCTACTTTGGCTACACCTTC.

In DNA, the CDR3 is TGTGCCAGCAGTCCCAGCTGGGGACTGAACACTGAAGCTTTCTTT. Translation gives CASSPSWGLNTEAFF. The rearrangement uses TRBV27 and TRBJ1-1; tentative D call: TRBD1 (5 bases). The CDR3 contains 15 residues. Germline CDR1 MNHEY, CDR2 SMNVEV (reference sequence). V was shortened by 5 bases and J by 0 bases, with 13 bases between the two germline ends.

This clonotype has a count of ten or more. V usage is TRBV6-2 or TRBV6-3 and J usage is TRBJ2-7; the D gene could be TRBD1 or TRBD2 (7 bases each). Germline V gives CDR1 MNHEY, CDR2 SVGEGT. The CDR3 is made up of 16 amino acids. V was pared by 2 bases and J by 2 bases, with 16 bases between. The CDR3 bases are TGTGCCAGCAGTTACGGGACAGAGACTAGCCCCTACGAGCAGTACTTC. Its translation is CASSYGTETSPYEQYF.

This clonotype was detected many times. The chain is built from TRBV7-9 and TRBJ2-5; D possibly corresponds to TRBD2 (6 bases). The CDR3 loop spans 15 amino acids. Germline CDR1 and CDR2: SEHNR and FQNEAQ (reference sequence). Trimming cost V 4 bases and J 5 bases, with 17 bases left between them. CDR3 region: CASSYRELEGETQYF. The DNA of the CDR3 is TGTGCCAGCAGCTACCGGGAGCTGGAAGGGGAGACCCAGTACTTC.

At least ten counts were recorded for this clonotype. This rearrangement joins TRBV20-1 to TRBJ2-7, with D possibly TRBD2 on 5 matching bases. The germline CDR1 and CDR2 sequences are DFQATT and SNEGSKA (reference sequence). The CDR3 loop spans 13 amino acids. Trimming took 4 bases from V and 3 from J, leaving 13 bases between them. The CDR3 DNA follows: TGCAGTGCTATACGTGGAGGAGACTACGAGCAGTACTTC. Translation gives CSAIRGGDYEQYF.

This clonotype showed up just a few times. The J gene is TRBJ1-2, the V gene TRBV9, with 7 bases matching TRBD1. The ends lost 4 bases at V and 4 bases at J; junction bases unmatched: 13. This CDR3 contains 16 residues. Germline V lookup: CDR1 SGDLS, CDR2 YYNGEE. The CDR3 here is CASSQPLTRQGYGYTF. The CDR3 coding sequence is TGTGCCAGCAGCCAACCTTTAACCAGACAGGGCTATGGCTACACCTTC. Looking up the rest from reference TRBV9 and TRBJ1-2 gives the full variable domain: DSGVTQTPKHLITATGQRVTLRCSPRSGDLSVYWYQQSLDQGLQFLIQYYNGEERAKGNILERFSAQQFPDLHSELNLSSLELGDSALYFCASSQPLTRQGYGYTFGSGTRLTVV.

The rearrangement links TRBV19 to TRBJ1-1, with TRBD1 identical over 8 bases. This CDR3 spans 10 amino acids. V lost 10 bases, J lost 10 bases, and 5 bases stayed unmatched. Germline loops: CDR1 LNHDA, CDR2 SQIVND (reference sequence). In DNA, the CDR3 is TGTGCCAAAGAAGACAGGGGAGCTTTCTTT. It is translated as CAKEDRGAFF.

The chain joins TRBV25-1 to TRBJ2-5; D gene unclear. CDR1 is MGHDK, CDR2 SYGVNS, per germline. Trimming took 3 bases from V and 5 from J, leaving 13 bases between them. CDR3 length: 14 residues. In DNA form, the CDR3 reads TGTGCCAGCAGTGATTACGGTAGTCGGGAGACCCAGTACTTC. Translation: CASSDYGSRETQYF.

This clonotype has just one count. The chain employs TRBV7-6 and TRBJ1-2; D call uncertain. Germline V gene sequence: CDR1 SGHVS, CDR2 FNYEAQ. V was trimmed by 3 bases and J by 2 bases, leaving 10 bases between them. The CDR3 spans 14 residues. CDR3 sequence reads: CASSLGRDNYGYTF. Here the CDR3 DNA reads TGTGCCAGCAGCTTGGGCCGAGACAACTATGGCTACACCTTC.

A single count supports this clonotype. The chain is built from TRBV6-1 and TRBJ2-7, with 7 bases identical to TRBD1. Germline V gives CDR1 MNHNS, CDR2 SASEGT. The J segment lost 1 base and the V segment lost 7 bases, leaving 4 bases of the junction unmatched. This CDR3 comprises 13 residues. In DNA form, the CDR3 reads TGTGCCAGCAACAGGGGCCGTTCCTACGAGCAGTACTTC. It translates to CASNRGRSYEQYF.

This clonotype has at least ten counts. CDR3 bases: TGTGCCAGCAGTGAACTAGGCGCCCGCGAGCAGTACTTC. This translates into CASSELGAREQYF. The chain carries TRBV6-1 and TRBJ2-7; no reliable D call. Germline V lookup: CDR1 MNHNS, CDR2 SASEGT. CDR3 length: 13 amino acids. Trimming shortened V by 2 bases and J by 6 bases, and 11 bases separated the two germline ends.

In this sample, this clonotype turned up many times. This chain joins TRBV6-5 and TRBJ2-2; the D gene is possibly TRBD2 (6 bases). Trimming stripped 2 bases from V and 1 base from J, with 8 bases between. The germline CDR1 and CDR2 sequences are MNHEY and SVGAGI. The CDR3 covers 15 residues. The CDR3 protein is CASSYGGVNTGELFF. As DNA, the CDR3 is TGTGCCAGCAGTTACGGCGGGGTGAACACCGGGGAGCTGTTTTTT.

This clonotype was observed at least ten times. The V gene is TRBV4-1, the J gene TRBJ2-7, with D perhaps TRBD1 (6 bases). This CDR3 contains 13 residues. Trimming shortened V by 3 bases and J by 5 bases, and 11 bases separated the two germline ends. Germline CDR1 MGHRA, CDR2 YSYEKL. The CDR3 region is CASSQQGNHEQYF. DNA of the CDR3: TGCGCCAGCAGCCAGCAGGGGAACCACGAGCAGTACTTC.

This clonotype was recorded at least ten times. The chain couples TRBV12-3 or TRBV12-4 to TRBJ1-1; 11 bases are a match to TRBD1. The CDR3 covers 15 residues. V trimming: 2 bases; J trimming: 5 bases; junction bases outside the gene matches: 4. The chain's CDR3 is CASSLPGTGGTEAFF. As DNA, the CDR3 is TGTGCCAGCAGTTTACCCGGGACAGGGGGGACTGAAGCTTTCTTT.

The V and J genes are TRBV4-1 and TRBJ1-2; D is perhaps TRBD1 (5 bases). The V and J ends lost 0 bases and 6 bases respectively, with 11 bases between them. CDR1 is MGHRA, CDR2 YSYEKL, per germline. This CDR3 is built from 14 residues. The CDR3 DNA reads TGCGCCAGCAGCCAAGATCAGGGTTCGGATGGCTACACCTTC. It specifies CASSQDQGSDGYTF.

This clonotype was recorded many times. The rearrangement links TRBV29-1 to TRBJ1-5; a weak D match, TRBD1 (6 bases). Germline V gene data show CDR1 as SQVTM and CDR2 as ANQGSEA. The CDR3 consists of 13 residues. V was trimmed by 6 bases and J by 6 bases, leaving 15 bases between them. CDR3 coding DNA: TGCAGCGTAGCTACAGGGTTAGGTCAGCCCCAGCATTTT. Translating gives CSVATGLGQPQHF.

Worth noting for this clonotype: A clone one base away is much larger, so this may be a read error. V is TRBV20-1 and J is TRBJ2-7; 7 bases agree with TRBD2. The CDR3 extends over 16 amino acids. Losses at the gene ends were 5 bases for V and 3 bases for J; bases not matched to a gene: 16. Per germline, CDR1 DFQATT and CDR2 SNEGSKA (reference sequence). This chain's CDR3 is CSAPPGLGEGLYEQYF. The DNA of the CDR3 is TGCAGTGCTCCCCCCGGTTTGGGGGAGGGCCTCTACGAGCAGTACTTC.

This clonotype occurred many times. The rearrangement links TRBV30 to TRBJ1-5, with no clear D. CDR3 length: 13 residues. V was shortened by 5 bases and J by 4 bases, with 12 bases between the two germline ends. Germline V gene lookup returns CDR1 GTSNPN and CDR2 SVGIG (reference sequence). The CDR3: CAWSKLANQPQHF. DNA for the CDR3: TGTGCCTGGTCAAAATTAGCAAATCAGCCCCAGCATTTT.